The rows below give T cell receptor beta chains drawn from one sample of a study of blood T cells in healthy people across ages. TCRdb re-called the 5' RACE reads with MiXCR, one entry per CDR3 protein. The table shows roughly 800,000 distinct CDR3 sequences, with roughly 60% occurring only once. Sequencing was done on a sample of blood. The receptors shown here come from a man aged 30-40 years in good health. Both conserved end residues are trimmed from each CDR3. Clone sizes are given selectively: once, few, many, or a class where the clone is expanded.

V	size	CDR3
TRBV9	NA	ASSAHQGLAKNIQY
TRBV7-2	NA	ASSFLAGGETQY
TRBV2	NA	ASSKGTAYNEKLF
TRBV7-9	few	ASSLAYGSEQF
TRBV7-2	few	ASSLPQYDVQY
TRBV5-6	NA	ASSYSSWSGANVLT
TRBV11-2	NA	ASSLKRQGNQETQY
TRBV20-1	NA	SARDPRGTEAF
TRBV15	NA	ATSRDRGGEHGYT
TRBV5-1	NA	ASSLGTGPSETQY
TRBV4-3	NA	ASSQDSGEAKEEF
TRBV6-5	NA	ATISEGVGEQF
TRBV7-9	NA	ASSDEVQPQH
TRBV11-2	NA	ASSFQQGYYEKLF
TRBV3-1	NA	ASSQDRTGTSFSYEQY
TRBV29-1	few	SVVTGGSETQY
TRBV7-2	NA	ASSLVRQGAWGYT